Below are 5 T cell receptor beta chains sequenced from a single sample in a study of cytomegalovirus exposure and HLA in healthy donors. Generated by immunoSEQ multiplex PCR, the TCRdb table keeps only in-frame clones and is missing some. The top ten clones hold 13% of a sample with 150,000 to 250,000 clones, 70% to 85% of them seen once. The specimen sequenced was PBMCs. The source of these receptors is a woman aged 30 to 39 in good health and CMV-seropositive.

The V and J genes are TRBV5-1 and TRBJ1-2; 7 positions match TRBD1. J gave up 7 bases and V 4 bases, and 7 bases lay outside the gene matches. Germline CDR1 is SGHRS and CDR2 is YFSETQ. CDR3 length equals 13 residues. The CDR3 reads CASSTDRVSGYTF. The CDR3, as DNA: TGCGCCAGCAGCACCGACAGGGTTTCTGGCTACACCTTC.

In its sample, this clone was seen many times. V is TRBV4-1 and J is TRBJ2-1; D is ambiguous. The CDR3 runs 17 residues. Per germline, CDR1 MGHRA and CDR2 YSYEKL. V was cut by 4 bases and J by 0 bases, with 16 bases left in between. For the CDR3, the DNA is TGCGCCAGCAGCCTAATACATGGGCCCTTCTCCTACAATGAGCAGTTCTTC. This translates into CASSLIHGPFSYNEQFF.

The genes are TRBV7-9 and TRBJ1-1; D ambiguous. Germline CDR1 and CDR2: SEHNR and FQNEAQ (reference sequence). The V gene lost 2 bases and the J gene lost 5 bases, with 9 bases spanning the gap. This CDR3 region has 13 residues. CDR3 sequence (DNA): TGTGCCAGCAGCTTAAATCGAGGGACTGAAGCTTTCTTT. This sequence encodes CASSLNRGTEAFF.

This chain joins TRBV7-2 and TRBJ2-1; TRBD1 matches 9 bases. The length of the CDR3 is 15 residues. J gave up 2 bases and V 3 bases, and 2 bases lay outside the gene matches. The V gene's germline CDR1 is SGHTA and CDR2 FQGNSA. This CDR3 is CASSLDRGTYNEQFF. The CDR3 nucleotides are TGTGCCAGCAGCTTGGACAGGGGCACCTACAATGAGCAGTTCTTC. Looking up the rest from reference TRBV7-2 and TRBJ2-1 gives the full variable domain: GAGVSQSPSNKVTEKGKDVELRCDPISGHTALYWYRQSLGQGLEFLIYFQGNSAPDKSGLPSDRFSAERTGGSVSTLTIQRTQQEDSAVYLCASSLDRGTYNEQFFGPGTRLTVL.

A few counts support this clone. The J gene is TRBJ2-7, the V gene TRBV13; no reliable D call. The CDR3 is made up of 13 amino acids. The germline V and J ends were trimmed by 3 bases and 0 bases, with 6 bases remaining between them. Germline-derived CDR1 and CDR2 are PRHDT and FYEKMQ (reference sequence). The CDR3: CASSLESSYEQYF. The CDR3, as DNA: TGTGCCAGCAGCTTGGAGAGCTCCTACGAGCAGTACTTC.